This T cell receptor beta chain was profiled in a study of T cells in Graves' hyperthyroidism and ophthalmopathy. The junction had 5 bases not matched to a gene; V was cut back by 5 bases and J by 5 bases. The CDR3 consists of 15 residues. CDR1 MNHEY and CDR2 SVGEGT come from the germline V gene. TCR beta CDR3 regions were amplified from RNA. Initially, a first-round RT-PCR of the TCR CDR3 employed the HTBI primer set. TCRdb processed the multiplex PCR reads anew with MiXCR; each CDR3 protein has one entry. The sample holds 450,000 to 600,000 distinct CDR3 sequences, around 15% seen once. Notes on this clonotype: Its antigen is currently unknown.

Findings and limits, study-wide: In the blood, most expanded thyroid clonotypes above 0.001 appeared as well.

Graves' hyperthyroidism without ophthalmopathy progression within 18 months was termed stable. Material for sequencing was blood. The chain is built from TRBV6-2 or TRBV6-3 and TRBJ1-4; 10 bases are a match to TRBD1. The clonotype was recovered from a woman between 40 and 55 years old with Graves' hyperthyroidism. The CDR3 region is CASSPSTGGNEKLFF. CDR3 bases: TGTGCCAGCAGTCCATCGACAGGGGGCAATGAAAAACTGTTTTTT.